The T cell receptor (beta chain) described here comes from a study of T cell changes during pregnancy in multiple sclerosis. Method: immunoSEQ multiplex PCR; TCRdb's copy keeps in-frame clones and lacks some. Of fewer than 35,000 clones listed, around 87% are singletons. This CDR3 contains 13 residues. V lost 10 bases to trimming and J lost 4 bases; unmatched junction nucleotides: 9. CDR1 and CDR2 (germline): ENHRY, SYGVKD. The sequence was collected from a female donor in good health, enrolled as a control in a pregnancy study. The chain carries TRBV10-3 and TRBJ1-1, with 7 bases lining up with TRBD1. The sample here was CD4+ T cells from peripheral blood mononuclear cells, taken in the third trimester of pregnancy. The CDR3 loop is CATIRTGSTEAFF. CDR3 nucleotide sequence: TGTGCCACCATCCGGACAGGTTCCACTGAAGCTTTCTTT.